The T cell receptor (beta chain) described here comes from a study of CD4 T cells in relation to SARS-CoV-2 and coronaviruses. Study in general: After less than 11 days of antigen culture, PBMC TCR beta CDR3s were sequenced.

CEF-cultured naive and memory CD4+ T cell DNA got survey-level sequencing. Sequencing was performed with immunoSEQ multiplex PCR; in TCRdb, only in-frame clones are kept and a portion is missing. In the table there are about 47,000 clones, approximately 80% of which are singletons. In the case of this clone: The antigen is undetermined.

Study-wide results and limits: According to naive versus memory sequencing, detected responses are memory recall, not newly primed.

Naive or memory CD4+ cells were cultured 1:1 with T cell-depleted PBMCs plus CEF. The TCR was taken from an adult with COVID-19. The sample taken for sequencing was naive CD4+ T cells from PBMCs, cultured in vitro. Subset indicated: naive CD4+ T cells isolated by negative enrichment.

The CDR3 loop is CATSDSNTEAFF. For the CDR3, the DNA is TGTGCCACCTCGGACTCAAACACTGAAGCTTTCTTT. This chain links TRBV6-5 with TRBJ1-1, with no clear D. Trimming removed 10 bases from V and 2 bases from J, with 11 bases in between. CDR1 and CDR2 (germline): MNHEY, SVGAGI. The CDR3 consists of 12 residues.